In this sample, the clone carrying this T cell receptor beta chain turned up many times. The record originates from a study of naive and memory T cell subsets. Ligated cDNA underwent four rounds of PCR with nested alpha and beta constant region primers and SP2. TCRdb independently ran MiXCR on the 5' RACE reads; one entry per CDR3 protein. The sample lists about 48,000 distinct CDR3 sequences, 4.7% seen once, with approximately 0.84% in the top ten. CDR3 length: 14 amino acids. The junction had 3 bases not matched to a gene; V was cut back by 5 bases and J by 2 bases. An oligonucleotide containing a UMI was ligated to the 3' end of TCR cDNA. Adult healthy volunteers gave 2.5 ml peripheral blood for whole-blood RNA. Cells were not sorted; total RNA input targeted about 1 to 1000 ng.

The chain is built from TRBV12-3 or TRBV12-4 and TRBJ2-7; 10 bases map to TRBD2. This receptor was taken from a female donor in good health. The CDR3 DNA reads TGTGCCAGCAGTCTAAGCGGGAGGGCCTACGAGCAGTACTTC. It codes for CASSLSGRAYEQYF.